One sample yielded the 29 T cell receptor beta chains listed below, sequenced in a study of blood T cell repertoires in COVID-19. The repertoire was sequenced with immunoSEQ multiplex PCR; TCRdb's copy has only in-frame clones and lacks some. The sample gives around 250,000 clones, approximately 86% of which show up once; approximately 6.8% is in the top ten. The sequencing sample was made of peripheral blood. The receptor set was obtained from a woman in her 70s with active or convalescent COVID-19.

The chain employs TRBV9 and TRBJ1-2; 9 nucleotides agree with TRBD1. J was trimmed by 7 bases and V by 0 bases; bases with no gene match: 16. There are 18 residues in the CDR3. CDR1 is SGDLS and CDR2 is YYNGEE in the germline V gene. The DNA for the CDR3 is TGTGCCAGCAGCGTAGGGCCCATCCTCGGACAGGGGTTAGGTGGCTACACCTTC. Protein sequence: CASSVGPILGQGLGGYTF.

The CDR3 DNA reads TGTGCCAGCAGCTTACTTGGGGGGGACATTCAGTACTTC. Its protein product is CASSLLGGDIQYF. The J gene is TRBJ2-4, the V gene TRBV13, with 7 bases matching TRBD2. After removal of 2 bases from V and 8 bases from J, the junction contained 3 bases not matched to a gene. There are 13 residues in the CDR3. Germline values: CDR1 PRHDT, CDR2 FYEKMQ (reference sequence).

In its sample, this clone was seen once. The chain's CDR3 is CASSLQIAGNTIYF. CDR3 nucleotide sequence: TGTGCCAGCAGCTTACAAATAGCCGGAAACACCATATATTTT. The rearrangement joins TRBV11-2 to TRBJ1-3, with no clear D. The V and J ends lost 2 bases and 4 bases respectively, with 9 bases between them. The germline V gene has CDR1 SGHAT and CDR2 FQNNGV. This CDR3 contains 14 residues.

This sequence joins TRBV7-6 and TRBJ1-2; 7 nucleotides line up with TRBD1. Germline V gene data show CDR1 as SGHVS and CDR2 as FNYEAQ. This CDR3 has 13 amino acids. The J segment lost 2 bases and the V segment lost 5 bases, leaving 2 bases of the junction unmatched. CDR3 residues: CASSPTGNYGYTF. CDR3 DNA: TGTGCCAGCAGCCCGACAGGGAACTATGGCTACACCTTC. The full variable domain, its missing parts supplied by reference TRBV7-6 and TRBJ1-2, is GAGVSQSPRYKVTKRGQDVALRCDPISGHVSLYWYRQALGQGPEFLTYFNYEAQQDKSGLPNDRFSAERPEGSISTLTIQRTEQRDSAMYRCASSPTGNYGYTFGSGTRLTVV.

The CDR3 DNA is TGTGCCAGCAGTTCCTTGGGACAGGGTCCAGATACGCAGTATTTT. Translated: CASSSLGQGPDTQYF. The J gene is TRBJ2-3, the V gene TRBV27, with 9 bases aligning to TRBD1. CDR1 and CDR2 (germline): MNHEY, SMNVEV (reference sequence). The CDR3 contains 15 residues. With V trimmed by 4 bases and J by 4 bases, 6 bases remained unmatched.

The V gene is TRBV29-1, the J gene TRBJ2-3; TRBD2 agrees at 12 bases. The germline V gene encodes CDR1 SQVTM and CDR2 ANQGSEA. This CDR3 contains 14 residues. V dropped 7 bases and J dropped 4; count of bases not matched to a gene: 6. The CDR3 bases are TGCAGCGCAATGACTAGCGGGGGCCCAGATACGCAGTATTTT. Residues: CSAMTSGGPDTQYF.

The chain combines TRBV6-5 with TRBJ1-5; no clear D. This CDR3 has 11 amino acids. Germline V gene sequence: CDR1 MNHEY, CDR2 SVGAGI. The V end lost 8 bases, the J end lost 4 bases, and 6 bases lay between the germline ends. The CDR3 sequence is CASSLNQPQHF. The CDR3 DNA reads TGTGCCAGCTCCTTAAATCAGCCCCAGCATTTT.

The sample holds one count of this clone. V is TRBV11-2 and J is TRBJ1-5; D not resolved. Germline V gives CDR1 SGHAT, CDR2 FQNNGV. The CDR3 consists of 14 residues. Between the trimmed V and J ends, which lost 5 bases and 7 bases, there was a span of 15 bases. In DNA, the CDR3 is TGTGCCAGCAGCGCCGGTGGTAGCATGCAGCCCCAGCATTTT. Its protein product is CASSAGGSMQPQHF.

In this sample, this clone turned up a few times. The genes are TRBV7-8 and TRBJ1-5, with D unclear. This CDR3 is built from 14 residues. Germline V CDR1 and CDR2: SGHVS, FQNEAQ. The V and J ends lost 0 bases and 9 bases respectively, with 12 bases between them. CDR3 sequence: CASSLAGEERPQHF. The DNA for the CDR3 is TGTGCCAGCAGCTTAGCGGGTGAGGAAAGGCCCCAGCATTTT.

A single count supports this clone. The chain is built from TRBV19 and TRBJ2-3; D remains unclear. Germline values: CDR1 LNHDA, CDR2 SQIVND (reference sequence). V was shortened by 11 bases and J by 0 bases, with 15 bases between the two germline ends. The CDR3 is made up of 14 amino acids. The CDR3 nucleotides are TGTGCCGTGACACGAGATCCTAGCACAGATACGCAGTATTTT. It translates to CAVTRDPSTDTQYF.

This chain uses TRBV29-1 with TRBJ2-2; 9 bases fit TRBD1. The germline V gene has CDR1 SQVTM and CDR2 ANQGSEA. The V segment lost 7 bases and the J segment 6 bases; nucleotides outside the gene matches: 6. CDR3 size: 13 residues. This chain's CDR3 is CSALRQGAGELFF. The CDR3, as DNA: TGCAGCGCCTTGAGACAGGGGGCCGGGGAGCTGTTTTTT.

The chain is built from TRBV20-1 and TRBJ1-4, with D possibly matching TRBD1 (5 bases). Germline lookup yields CDR1 DFQATT and CDR2 SNEGSKA (reference sequence). With 3 bases removed from V and 5 bases from J, the gap between germline ends came to 10 bases. The CDR3 consists of 13 residues. The CDR3 loop is CSASTGVNEKLFF. The CDR3 nucleotides read TGCAGTGCTAGTACAGGAGTAAATGAAAAACTGTTTTTT.

In this sample, this clone turned up once. The chain recombines TRBV19 with TRBJ1-5; 7 bases fit TRBD1. Germline values: CDR1 LNHDA, CDR2 SQIVND (reference sequence). J lost 0 bases, V lost 6 bases, and 5 bases had no gene match. This CDR3 contains 15 residues. CDR3 loop: CASRSDRVSNQPQHF. In nucleotides, the CDR3 is TGTGCCAGTAGGAGTGACAGGGTTAGCAATCAGCCCCAGCATTTT.

The chain couples TRBV10-3 to TRBJ1-4; D is undetermined. Germline V lookup: CDR1 ENHRY, CDR2 SYGVKD. Trimming cost V 10 bases and J 8 bases, with 17 bases left between them. This CDR3 comprises 13 residues. The CDR3 bases are TGTGCCACCTGCGACACAACCGGCGAAAAACTGTTTTTT. It translates to CATCDTTGEKLFF.

The V call is TRBV7-2, the J call TRBJ2-7; 7 positions match TRBD1. Germline CDR1 is SGHTA and CDR2 is FQGNSA. Unmatched junction bases numbered 8, after V lost 5 bases and J lost 4 bases. This CDR3 region has 14 residues. The CDR3 DNA is TGTGCCAGCAGCATAAGACAGGGAACTTACGAGCAGTACTTC. Amino acid sequence: CASSIRQGTYEQYF.

The genes are TRBV7-9 and TRBJ2-7, with a tentative D call TRBD2 (7 bases). Trimming stripped 1 base from V and 2 bases from J, with 12 bases between. The germline V gene has CDR1 SEHNR and CDR2 FQNEAQ (reference sequence). The CDR3 sequence is 15 residues long. The CDR3 loop reads CASSLGRGGPYEQYF. CDR3 bases: TGTGCCAGCAGCTTAGGGCGCGGGGGCCCCTACGAGCAGTACTTC.

The rearrangement joins TRBV9 to TRBJ2-3; D might be TRBD1 (6 bases). The V and J ends lost 0 bases and 2 bases respectively, with 10 bases between them. Germline lookup yields CDR1 SGDLS and CDR2 YYNGEE. This CDR3 is built from 15 residues. CDR3 residues: CASSVGDTVTDTQYF. In DNA form, the CDR3 reads TGTGCCAGCAGCGTAGGGGACACCGTCACAGATACGCAGTATTTT.

The CDR3 spells CASSPRESGEAFF. The CDR3 nucleotides are TGTGCCAGTAGTCCCAGGGAATCCGGTGAAGCTTTCTTT. The chain is built from TRBV19 and TRBJ1-1, with a possible D match to TRBD1 (5 bases). Trimming removed 5 bases from V and 7 bases from J, with 14 bases in between. CDR1 LNHDA and CDR2 SQIVND come from the germline V gene (reference sequence). The CDR3 has 13 amino acids.

In this sample, this clone turned up once. V is TRBV6-6 and J is TRBJ1-5, with D possibly TRBD1 on 5 matching bases. V lost 5 bases to trimming and J lost 1 base, with 9 bases between them. The CDR3 contains 14 residues. The germline gives CDR1 MNHNY, CDR2 SVGAGI (reference sequence). DNA of the CDR3: TGTGCCAGCAGTGGCCCAGGGAGCAATCAGCCCCAGCATTTT. The encoded protein is CASSGPGSNQPQHF.

The CDR3 DNA follows: TGTGCCAGTAGTAAGGAGATTCACTATGGCTACACCTTC. Translation gives CASSKEIHYGYTF. The V gene is TRBV19, the J gene TRBJ1-2; D not resolved. Germline V CDR1 and CDR2: LNHDA, SQIVND (reference sequence). V lost 4 bases to trimming and J lost 3 bases, with 9 bases between them. The CDR3 extends over 13 amino acids.

The chain joins TRBV6-6 to TRBJ1-2; 9 positions agree with TRBD1. This CDR3 is built from 14 residues. With 5 bases clipped from V and 3 bases from J, the junction kept 4 bases outside the gene matches. Germline V gene sequence: CDR1 MNHNY, CDR2 SVGAGI (reference sequence). As DNA, the CDR3 is TGTGCCAGCAGTACTCGACAGGGGGACTATGGCTACACCTTC. Its translation is CASSTRQGDYGYTF.

The chain uses TRBV9 and TRBJ2-1; unclear D gene. Germline CDR1 is SGDLS and CDR2 is YYNGEE. The CDR3 length is 14 residues. The V end lost 6 bases, the J end lost 2 bases, and 12 bases lay between the germline ends. In DNA form, the CDR3 reads TGTGCCAGCACCCGCGGTCAAACCTACAATGAGCAGTTCTTC. Translation gives CASTRGQTYNEQFF.

The J gene is TRBJ1-4, the V gene TRBV7-2, with 8 bases matching TRBD1. Germline-derived CDR1 and CDR2 are SGHTA and FQGNSA. V dropped 6 bases and J dropped 5; count of bases not matched to a gene: 5. CDR3 length: 14 residues. For the CDR3, the DNA is TGTGCCAGCAGTTACAGGGGGATCAATGAAAAACTGTTTTTT. Translating gives CASSYRGINEKLFF.

The genes are TRBV10-1 and TRBJ2-2; D remains unclear. This CDR3 is 13 amino acids long. Germline V gene lookup returns CDR1 WNHNN and CDR2 SYGVQD (reference sequence). Trimming stripped 8 bases from V and 0 bases from J, with 7 bases between. The CDR3 here is CASRPTNTGELFF. The CDR3 DNA follows: TGCGCCAGCCGCCCTACGAACACCGGGGAGCTGTTTTTT.

The V gene is TRBV5-4, the J gene TRBJ2-7; tentative D call: TRBD2 (5 bases). V lost 1 base, J lost 5 bases, and 10 bases lay in between. Germline CDR1 SGHNT, CDR2 YYREEE (reference sequence). This CDR3 spans 13 amino acids. CDR3 sequence (DNA): TGTGCCAGCAGCTTGAGAGGAGGAGACGAGCAGTACTTC. As protein: CASSLRGGDEQYF. The full variable domain, completed using reference TRBV5-4 and TRBJ2-7, is ETGVTQSPTHLIKTRGQQVTLRCSSQSGHNTVSWYQQALGQGPQFIFQYYREEENGRGNFPPRFSGLQFPNYSSELNVNALELDDSALYLCASSLRGGDEQYFGPGTRLTVT.

The chain combines TRBV5-1 with TRBJ2-5; possibly TRBD1 for D (5 bases). The V end was cut by 3 bases, the J end by 7 bases, with 16 bases between. The CDR3 runs 14 residues. Per the germline V gene, CDR1 is SGHRS and CDR2 is YFSETQ. The CDR3 is CASSSDTSLGTQYF. The CDR3, as DNA: TGCGCCAGCAGCTCGGACACGTCCCTGGGGACCCAGTACTTC. Using reference TRBV5-1 and TRBJ2-5 for the parts outside the CDR3, the full variable domain is KAGVTQTPRYLIKTRGQQVTLSCSPISGHRSVSWYQQTPGQGLQFLFEYFSETQRNKGNFPGRFSGRQFSNSRSEMNVSTLELGDSALYLCASSSDTSLGTQYFGPGTRLLVL.

The CDR3 loop is CASSLRRQGEQPQHF. The CDR3 nucleotides are TGTGCCAGCAGCCTACGCCGACAGGGGGAGCAGCCCCAGCATTTT. This chain uses TRBV13 with TRBJ1-5; 9 bases line up with TRBD1. V shed 5 bases and J 7 bases; nucleotides not matched to a gene: 9. The germline gives CDR1 PRHDT, CDR2 FYEKMQ (reference sequence). This CDR3 is built from 15 residues.

The rearrangement links TRBV7-9 to TRBJ1-4, with 9 positions matching TRBD1. J was trimmed by 6 bases and V by 1 base; bases with no gene match: 3. This CDR3 comprises 15 residues. In germline, CDR1 is SEHNR, CDR2 FQNEAQ (reference sequence). CDR3 in amino acids: CASSLGDRVDEKLFF. In nucleotides, the CDR3 is TGTGCCAGCAGCTTAGGGGACAGGGTTGATGAAAAACTGTTTTTT.

The chain is built from TRBV18 and TRBJ2-7; D is possibly TRBD2 (6 bases). CDR1 is KGHSH, CDR2 LQKENI, per germline. V was clipped by 4 bases and J by 2 bases, with 18 bases between them. The CDR3 runs 16 residues. The CDR3, as DNA: TGTGCCAGCTCACTCTTTGAGGGAGGACTGACCTACGAGCAGTACTTC. This sequence encodes CASSLFEGGLTYEQYF.